A single sample gave rise to the 6 T cell receptor beta chains below, sequenced in a study of blood T cells in healthy people across ages. A second about 7 to 11 cycle PCR used barcoded and J-beta primers. Each CDR3 protein is one row after TCRdb ran MiXCR on the 5' RACE reads. The data show roughly 1.5 million distinct CDR3 sequences, with about 45% seen just once and 4% held by the top ten. Sequencing was performed on blood. Receptors were obtained from a woman in her late teens or twenties in good health.

The sample holds a few counts of this clonotype. This rearrangement joins TRBV20-1 to TRBJ2-1; no clear D. The germline V gene has CDR1 DFQATT and CDR2 SNEGSKA (reference sequence). The germline V and J ends were trimmed by 5 bases and 9 bases, with 8 bases remaining between them. This CDR3 has 10 residues. The chain's CDR3 is CSAPVVEQFF. The DNA for the CDR3 is TGCAGTGCTCCAGTAGTTGAGCAGTTCTTC.

As to this clonotype: A junction end diverges from the germline sequence, so it may reflect a read error. This chain links TRBV25-1 with TRBJ1-2; the D gene is possibly TRBD1 (5 bases). Germline CDR1 reads MGHDK; CDR2 reads SYGVNS. The CDR3 is made up of 13 amino acids. This chain's CDR3 is CAGSDPGQSGYTF. The CDR3 bases are TGTGCCGGCAGTGACCCGGGGCAGTCTGGCTACACCTTC.

The chain uses TRBV7-2 and TRBJ1-2, with D uncertain. From germline, CDR1 is SGHTA and CDR2 FQGNSA. The CDR3 length is 14 residues. Trimming pared 0 bases from V and 2 bases from J, leaving 7 bases between. CDR3 amino acids: CASSLALQNYGYTF. The CDR3 DNA reads TGTGCCAGCAGCTTAGCGCTACAGAACTATGGCTACACCTTC.

This clonotype was seen more than once but under ten times. The gene calls are TRBV12-3 or TRBV12-4 and TRBJ2-7, with D perhaps TRBD1 (9 bases). This CDR3 has 14 amino acids. V lost 7 bases and J lost 3, with 16 bases in between. CDR3 amino acids: CASTGQGTSYEQYF. The CDR3 DNA sequence: TGTGCCAGCACCGGACAGGGGACTAGCTACGAGCAGTACTTC.

This clonotype was counted a few times. V usage is TRBV12-3 or TRBV12-4 and J usage is TRBJ2-3, with 7 bases that match TRBD2. This CDR3 has 14 residues. With V trimmed by 6 bases and J by 6 bases, 9 bases remained unmatched. CDR3 amino acids: CASSHGGKGDTQYF. Here the CDR3 DNA reads TGTGCCAGCAGCCACGGGGGGAAGGGGGATACGCAGTATTTT.

To note about this clonotype: One end of the junction does not line up with germline, which may come from a read error. This sequence joins TRBV6-2 or TRBV6-3 and TRBJ2-5, with D possibly called TRBD1 or TRBD2 (5 bases each). The germline V gene has CDR1 MNHEY and CDR2 SVGEGT. The CDR3 runs to 14 residues. The CDR3 reads CASSDSGRRGEQYF. The CDR3 bases are TGTGCCAGCAGTGACTCTGGCAGAAGGGGAGAGCAGTACTTC.